This T cell receptor (beta chain) is from a study of neurological immune-mediated disorders. One entry per CDR3 protein, called by TCRdb with MiXCR from the 5' RACE reads. The table includes about 55,000 distinct CDR3 sequences, around 4.4% detected once. The CDR3 is made up of 16 amino acids. The germline V gene encodes CDR1 SSHAT and CDR2 FNYEAQ (reference sequence). V was trimmed by 1 base and J by 3 bases, leaving 12 bases between them. This clonotype appeared many times. This chain links TRBV7-7 with TRBJ2-2; D may be TRBD1 (5 bases). The origin of this receptor is a middle-aged man with multiple sclerosis. The sequenced sample consisted of PBMCs. CDR3 sequence: CASSLDGRADTGELFF. For the CDR3, the DNA is TGTGCCAGCAGCTTAGATGGCAGGGCGGACACCGGGGAGCTGTTTTTT.